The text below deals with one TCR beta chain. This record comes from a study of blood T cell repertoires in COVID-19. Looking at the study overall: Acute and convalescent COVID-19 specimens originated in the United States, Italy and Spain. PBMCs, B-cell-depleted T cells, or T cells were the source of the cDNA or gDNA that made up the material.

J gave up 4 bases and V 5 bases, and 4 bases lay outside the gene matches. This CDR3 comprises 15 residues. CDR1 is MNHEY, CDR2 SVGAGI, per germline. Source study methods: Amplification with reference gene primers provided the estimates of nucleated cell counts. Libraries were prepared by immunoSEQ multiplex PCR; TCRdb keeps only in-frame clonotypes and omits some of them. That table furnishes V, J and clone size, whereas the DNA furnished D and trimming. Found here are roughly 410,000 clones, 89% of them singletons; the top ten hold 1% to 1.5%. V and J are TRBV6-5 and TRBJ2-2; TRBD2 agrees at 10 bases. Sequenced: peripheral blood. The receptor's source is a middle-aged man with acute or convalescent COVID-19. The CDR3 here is CASSIRLAGTGELFF. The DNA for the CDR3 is TGTGCCAGCAGTATCCGACTAGCGGGCACCGGGGAGCTGTTTTTT.